This entry describes one T cell receptor (beta chain). Its target is unknown. This sample was taken from a study of shared clonotypes between healthy human individuals. Background on the study: Researchers assigned three CD4 naive, three CD4 memory, two CD8 naive and one CD8 memory plate to each donor. Study-wide results and caveats: Compared with clonotypes that all four donors shared, non-shared clonotypes had lower generation probabilities.

The study separated CD4+ cells into CD45RA+ naive and CD45RA-negative memory subsets. Libraries were prepared by immunoSEQ multiplex PCR; TCRdb keeps only in-frame clonotypes and omits some of them. The data show around 1.5 million clones, with approximately 98% seen just once and 0.45% held by the top ten. CDR1 is SGDLS, CDR2 YYNGEE, per germline. The CDR3 has 16 residues. V gave up 4 bases and J gave up 9 bases; unmatched junction bases: 11. The origin of this receptor is a man aged 25-45 years in good health. Sequencing input: naive CD4+ T cells sorted from blood. Described subset: CD45RA+ positively selected. The chain has TRBV9 and TRBJ2-1; 12 bases map to TRBD1. The CDR3 protein is CASSSGWDRGPSEQFF. The CDR3 DNA follows: TGTGCCAGCAGCTCGGGGTGGGACAGGGGGCCAAGTGAGCAGTTCTTC. The full variable domain, completed using reference TRBV9 and TRBJ2-1, is DSGVTQTPKHLITATGQRVTLRCSPRSGDLSVYWYQQSLDQGLQFLIQYYNGEERAKGNILERFSAQQFPDLHSELNLSSLELGDSALYFCASSSGWDRGPSEQFFGPGTRLTVL.